The 10 T cell receptor beta chains below come from one sample, sequenced in a study of T-cell memory formation after mild COVID-19. One entry per CDR3 protein results from TCRdb running MiXCR on the 5' RACE reads. The sample yields about 260,000 distinct CDR3 sequences, about a sixth seen once. The material sequenced was PBMCs or a T cell subset sorted from them (not recorded which). The receptors shown here come from a man between 18 and 35 years old who had mild COVID-19 (a few samples of this study predate the infection). Cell type and time point are not known.

This clonotype has just a few counts. The chain links TRBV5-1 to TRBJ2-3, with TRBD2 matching 9 bases. J lost 4 bases, V lost 0 bases, and 9 bases had no gene match. The CDR3 consists of 17 residues. Germline assignment: CDR1 SGHRS and CDR2 YFSETQ. CDR3 nucleotide sequence: TGCGCCAGCAGCTTGGCGGGGGCTAGCGGGGCGGCAGATACGCAGTATTTT. Its protein product is CASSLAGASGAADTQYF.

This rearrangement joins TRBV4-1 to TRBJ2-2; 14 bases map to TRBD2. V was pared by 5 bases and J by 8 bases, with 10 bases of the junction left unmatched. The CDR3 contains 17 residues. Looked up from germline, CDR1 is MGHRA and CDR2 is YSYEKL. The CDR3 sequence: CASSWGLAGVRAGELFF. In nucleotides, the CDR3 is TGCGCCAGCAGCTGGGGACTAGCGGGGGTTCGAGCGGGGGAGCTGTTTTTT.

This clonotype was picked up a small number of times. The rearrangement uses TRBV4-1 and TRBJ1-1; no clear D. The germline V gene has CDR1 MGHRA and CDR2 YSYEKL. The CDR3 contains 15 residues. V shed 1 base and J shed 0 bases, with 9 bases lying between them. The CDR3 DNA reads as TGCGCCAGCAGCCAAGTGGCGCAGCTGAACACTGAAGCTTTCTTT. This codes for CASSQVAQLNTEAFF.

In DNA, the CDR3 is TGTGCCACAGCCACTCGGAATCAGCCCCAGCATTTT. This codes for CATATRNQPQHF. The chain combines TRBV27 with TRBJ1-5; D ambiguous. V was pared by 10 bases and J by 4 bases, with 11 bases between. The CDR3 is 12 amino acids. Germline CDR1 is MNHEY and CDR2 is SMNVEV (reference sequence).

The gene calls are TRBV5-1 and TRBJ2-1; 8 nucleotides line up with TRBD1. This CDR3 is 14 amino acids long. Trimming took 7 bases from V and 7 from J; bases not matched to a gene: 10. CDR1 is SGHRS, CDR2 YFSETQ, per germline. The DNA for the CDR3 is TGCGCCAGCGGACCGCAGGGACAGGTGAATGAGCAGTTCTTC. This codes for CASGPQGQVNEQFF.

This clonotype was detected ten times or more. The V call is TRBV11-2, the J call TRBJ2-3, with 7 bases matching TRBD1. Germline CDR1 and CDR2: SGHAT and FQNNGV. The CDR3 totals 15 residues. The ends lost 8 bases at V and 3 bases at J; junction bases unmatched: 11. This CDR3 is CASGVGDSATDTQYF. The CDR3 coding sequence is TGTGCCAGCGGGGTAGGGGACAGCGCGACAGATACGCAGTATTTT.

The count of this clonotype is one. The chain employs TRBV9 and TRBJ1-3; the D gene is possibly TRBD1 (5 bases). The CDR3 has 17 residues. V was pared by 4 bases and J by 0 bases, with 17 bases between. From germline, CDR1 is SGDLS and CDR2 YYNGEE. CDR3 sequence (DNA): TGTGCCAGCAGCAATTTTCCGGGACGGAGCTCTGGAAACACCATATATTTT. Translating it yields CASSNFPGRSSGNTIYF.

This clonotype has a handful of counts. The rearrangement links TRBV6-1 to TRBJ1-5; perhaps TRBD1 as D (5 bases). Between the trimmed V and J ends, which lost 7 bases and 4 bases, there was a span of 8 bases. Germline V gives CDR1 MNHNS, CDR2 SASEGT. This CDR3 is built from 12 residues. CDR3 bases: TGTGCCAGCACAAGGGGTAATCAGCCCCAGCATTTT. Its protein product is CASTRGNQPQHF.

This clonotype was picked up a small number of times. The chain couples TRBV5-1 to TRBJ2-5; tentatively, D is TRBD2 (6 bases). The length of the CDR3 is 15 residues. Germline loops: CDR1 SGHRS, CDR2 YFSETQ. The V end lost 7 bases, the J end lost 0 bases, and 16 bases lay between the germline ends. CDR3 loop: CASYTVPGDQETQYF. CDR3 sequence (DNA): TGCGCCAGCTATACTGTACCGGGAGACCAAGAGACCCAGTACTTC.

V is TRBV20-1 and J is TRBJ1-1; D call uncertain. Looked up from germline, CDR1 is DFQATT and CDR2 is SNEGSKA (reference sequence). This CDR3 region has 12 residues. Trimming cost V 1 base and J 3 bases, with 6 bases left between them. CDR3 amino acids: CSARGADTEAFF. CDR3 nucleotide sequence: TGCAGTGCTAGAGGGGCGGACACTGAAGCTTTCTTT.